This TCR beta chain was captured by sequencing in a study of T-cell memory formation after mild COVID-19. Across the study: TCR clusters were largely donor specific. General study findings and limits: The pre-infection memory compartment contained some responding clones, suggesting cross-reactive memory joined. Clones that contracted clustered mainly in CM and EM if CD4+ and in EMRA if CD8+. CD4/CD8 balance held among clones contracting day 15 to 85, and later expanders leaned CD4+.

This clonotype was counted many times. The antigen remains unidentified. TCRdb called the 5' RACE reads again in MiXCR, with one record for every CDR3 protein. The sample holds 25,000 to 30,000 distinct CDR3 sequences, around 15% seen once. The source of this sequence is an adult who had mild COVID-19 (a few samples of this study predate the infection). Cell type and time point are not known. Sequenced input: PBMCs or a T cell subset sorted from them (not recorded which).

CDR3 loop: CAWRPQNTEAFF. CDR3 coding DNA: TGTGCCTGGAGACCGCAGAACACTGAAGCTTTCTTT. The V call is TRBV30, the J call TRBJ1-1; D ambiguous. CDR3 size: 12 residues. V was clipped by 3 bases and J by 1 base, with 6 bases between them. Germline assignment: CDR1 GTSNPN and CDR2 SVGIG (reference sequence). Based on the CDR3 plus reference TRBV30 and TRBJ1-1, the full variable domain is SQTIHQWPATLVQPVGSPLSLECTVEGTSNPNLYWYRQAAGRGLQLLFYSVGIGQISSEVPQNLSASRPQDRQFILSSKKLLLSDSGFYLCAWRPQNTEAFFGQGTRLTVV.